The clone carrying this T cell receptor (beta chain) came up many times. The target antigen is unknown. Patients aged 18 to 65 with hyperthyroidism were newly diagnosed, with duration under 2 months. Germline V gene lookup returns CDR1 MNHEY and CDR2 SVGAGI. Trimming stripped 4 bases from V and 7 bases from J, with 10 bases between. This CDR3 spans 12 amino acids. This specimen belongs to a study of T cells in Graves' hyperthyroidism and ophthalmopathy. Study-wide results and limits: Appearing also in blood were most of the thyroid clonotypes expanded above 0.001. Model-based prediction identified ophthalmopathy a median around 6.7 months prior to its onset.

RNA transcripts yielded amplified TCR beta CDR3 regions. A set of HTBI primers served as the primers for a first-round RT-PCR of the TCR CDR3. TCRdb re-called the multiplex PCR reads with MiXCR, one entry per CDR3 protein. This sample has some 500,000 distinct CDR3 sequences, with approximately 15% found just once. This chain links TRBV6-5 with TRBJ1-2; D unclear. The sequenced sample consisted of blood. The TCR comes from a woman between 18 and 30 years old with Graves' hyperthyroidism. The CDR3 is CASSSQSIGYTF. CDR3 DNA: TGTGCCAGCAGTTCTCAGTCGATTGGCTACACCTTC.